This T cell receptor (beta chain) emerged from a study of beta chain features in type 1 diabetes. Turning to this clone: Its target is not known.

Study results and caveats: In type 1 diabetes patients, VDJ junctions had fewer insertions; deletions at these junctions were more frequent. A PCR bias possibly favoring shorter templates would apply equally to patients and controls. In all four CD4+ subsets, TCRB CDR3 length was significantly, moderately reduced in type 1 diabetes.

Every bit of the isolated RNA underwent reverse transcription, so sequencing read expressed TCRB transcripts. Sequencing used immunoSEQ multiplex PCR; TCRdb keeps in-frame clones, though not all of them. The sample lists some 900,000 clones; around a sixth were seen once. The CDR3 sequence is 13 residues long. V lost 6 bases to trimming and J lost 0 bases, with 6 bases between them. Per germline, CDR1 MDHEN and CDR2 SYDVKM. A CD45RO/CCR7/CD25/CD127/CD95/CD27 panel sorted naive, central memory, regulatory and stem cell-like memory CD4+ cells. This chain uses TRBV28 with TRBJ2-1; D remains unclear. The sequence derives from a woman between 18 and 29 years old in good health. Specimen: naive CD4+ T cells from blood. CDR3 sequence: CASSDTSYNEQFF. As DNA, the CDR3 is TGTGCCAGCAGCGATACCTCCTACAATGAGCAGTTCTTC.